A single sample gave rise to the 13 T cell receptor beta chains below, sequenced in a study of blood T cell repertoires in COVID-19. Data came from immunoSEQ multiplex PCR; TCRdb stores just in-frame clones and leaves some out. Among 200,000 to 300,000 clones listed, around 87% were seen once. Sequencing was performed on peripheral blood. These receptor sequences come from a woman aged 45-59 years with acute or convalescent COVID-19.

The rearrangement joins TRBV9 to TRBJ2-7, with 7 bases fitting TRBD1. The CDR3 spans 14 residues. Germline CDR1 is SGDLS and CDR2 is YYNGEE. V lost 0 bases to trimming and J lost 5 bases; unmatched junction nucleotides: 5. The CDR3 DNA follows: TGTGCCAGCAGCGTAGGAGGGACAGCTAACGAGCAGTACTTC. It codes for CASSVGGTANEQYF.

The V call is TRBV13, the J call TRBJ2-7; TRBD1 might be the D (5 bases). The CDR3 has 14 amino acids. Germline loops: CDR1 PRHDT, CDR2 FYEKMQ (reference sequence). With 2 bases removed from V and 5 bases from J, the gap between germline ends came to 13 bases. CDR3 in DNA: TGTGCCAGCAGCTTATCGACAGTCGTCGACGAGCAGTACTTC. Translating it yields CASSLSTVVDEQYF.

This clone was counted once. The chain joins TRBV20-1 to TRBJ2-3; D is perhaps TRBD2 (6 bases). Looked up from germline, CDR1 is DFQATT and CDR2 is SNEGSKA (reference sequence). This CDR3 spans 15 amino acids. Deletions cut 3 bases from V and 1 base from J, with 14 bases between. Here the CDR3 reads CSASHDSGRTDTQYF. The CDR3, as DNA: TGCAGTGCTAGTCACGATAGCGGACGCACAGATACGCAGTATTTT.

The chain links TRBV6-6 to TRBJ1-5; 8 nucleotides align to TRBD1. V lost 5 bases to trimming and J lost 0 bases; unmatched junction nucleotides: 6. Germline V gives CDR1 MNHNY, CDR2 SVGAGI (reference sequence). The CDR3 is 16 residues long. The CDR3 region is CASSVRTGYSNQPQHF. The CDR3 region has the DNA TGTGCCAGCAGTGTACGGACAGGGTATAGCAATCAGCCCCAGCATTTT.

This rearrangement joins TRBV7-8 to TRBJ1-4; D not resolved. V lost 8 bases and J 0 bases, leaving 16 bases between the germline ends. The CDR3 totals 16 residues. The germline V gene encodes CDR1 SGHVS and CDR2 FQNEAQ. CDR3 amino acids: CASAVSWGATNEKLFF. CDR3 DNA sequence: TGTGCCAGCGCGGTTTCGTGGGGAGCAACTAATGAAAAACTGTTTTTT. The full variable domain, in which reference TRBV7-8 and TRBJ1-4 provide the parts outside the CDR3, is GAGVSQSPRYKVAKRGQDVALRCDPISGHVSLFWYQQALGQGPEFLTYFQNEAQLDKSGLPSDRFFAERPEGSVSTLKIQRTQQEDSAVYLCASAVSWGATNEKLFFGSGTQLSVL.

The V gene is TRBV19, the J gene TRBJ1-5; 8 nucleotides match TRBD1. The CDR3 spans 15 residues. Germline CDR1 and CDR2: LNHDA and SQIVND (reference sequence). V lost 6 bases and J lost 7; bases outside the gene matches: 11. CDR3 DNA sequence: TGTGCCAGTAGCCAAGCAGGGGGCGCAGGACAGCCCCAGCATTTT. Amino acid sequence: CASSQAGGAGQPQHF.

As regards this clone: Other DNA sequences from this sample encode an identical CDR3 as well. The chain employs TRBV7-7 and TRBJ2-7; TRBD2 might be the D (5 bases). Looked up from germline, CDR1 is SSHAT and CDR2 is FNYEAQ (reference sequence). V was shortened by 9 bases and J by 5 bases, with 20 bases between the two germline ends. This CDR3 has 14 amino acids. The CDR3 is CASSPREDTHEQYF. The CDR3, as DNA: TGTGCCAGTAGCCCTCGGGAAGACACCCACGAGCAGTACTTC. Variable domain in full (rest from reference TRBV7-7 and TRBJ2-7): GAGVSQSPRYKVTKRGQDVTLRCDPISSHATLYWYQQALGQGPEFLTYFNYEAQPDKSGLPSDRFSAERPEGSISTLTIQRTEQRDSAMYRCASSPREDTHEQYFGPGTRLTVT.

This clone showed up just once. The chain carries TRBV10-1 and TRBJ2-7; 13 nucleotides match TRBD2. The CDR3 runs 15 residues. Germline-derived CDR1 and CDR2 are WNHNN and SYGVQD (reference sequence). J was trimmed by 2 bases and V by 5 bases; bases with no gene match: 3. Here the CDR3 reads CASSRTSGRAYEQYF. DNA of the CDR3: TGCGCCAGCAGTAGAACTAGCGGGAGGGCCTACGAGCAGTACTTC.

The V call is TRBV28, the J call TRBJ1-2; 11 nucleotides match TRBD1. J lost 6 bases, V lost 7 bases, and 7 bases had no gene match. This CDR3 comprises 14 residues. Germline lookup yields CDR1 MDHEN and CDR2 SYDVKM. This CDR3 reads CASNLRDRGDGYTF. CDR3 DNA sequence: TGTGCCAGCAACCTCCGGGACAGGGGGGATGGCTACACCTTC.

The V and J genes are TRBV28 and TRBJ1-4, with D tentatively TRBD1 (5 bases). The V gene lost 3 bases and the J gene lost 8 bases, with 16 bases spanning the gap. CDR3 length: 15 residues. The germline gives CDR1 MDHEN, CDR2 SYDVKM. CDR3 bases: TGTGCCAGCAGTTTTTTTGGTGGACAAAAGGAAAAACTGTTTTTT. Amino acids: CASSFFGGQKEKLFF.

The CDR3: CASSSTVNYGYTF. Written as DNA, the CDR3 is TGTGCCAGCAGTTCGACAGTAAACTATGGCTACACCTTC. This sequence joins TRBV12-3 or TRBV12-4 and TRBJ1-2, with a possible D match to TRBD1 (5 bases). Trimming shortened V by 4 bases and J by 2 bases, and 8 bases separated the two germline ends. This CDR3 has 13 residues.

This clone was seen a handful of times. The gene calls are TRBV5-4 and TRBJ2-5, with 7 nucleotides matching TRBD2. Trimming took 5 bases from V and 2 from J; bases not matched to a gene: 21. The germline gives CDR1 SGHNT, CDR2 YYREEE (reference sequence). This CDR3 has 19 residues. The CDR3 is CASRLPSSPGLKSQETQYF. DNA of the CDR3: TGTGCCAGCAGACTACCATCCTCCCCGGGACTAAAGAGTCAAGAGACCCAGTACTTC. The complete variable domain, with remaining parts taken from reference TRBV5-4 and TRBJ2-5, reads ETGVTQSPTHLIKTRGQQVTLRCSSQSGHNTVSWYQQALGQGPQFIFQYYREEENGRGNFPPRFSGLQFPNYSSELNVNALELDDSALYLCASRLPSSPGLKSQETQYFGPGTRLLVL.

This chain uses TRBV13 with TRBJ2-7; 12 bases map to TRBD2. CDR3 size: 15 residues. Germline trimming cut 5 bases from V and 2 bases from J; bases unmatched to any gene: 4. Germline V gene sequence: CDR1 PRHDT, CDR2 FYEKMQ (reference sequence). Written as DNA, the CDR3 is TGTGCCAGCAGCCTTAGACTAGCGGGGGCCTACGAGCAGTACTTC. Its translation is CASSLRLAGAYEQYF. Full variable domain (rest looked up from reference TRBV13 and TRBJ2-7): AAGVIQSPRHLIKEKRETATLKCYPIPRHDTVYWYQQGPGQDPQFLISFYEKMQSDKGSIPDRFSAQQFSDYHSELNMSSLELGDSALYFCASSLRLAGAYEQYFGPGTRLTVT.